What follows describes a single T cell receptor beta chain. The data were taken from a study of long-term antiretroviral therapy in people with HIV. CDR3 length: 13 amino acids. The J segment lost 7 bases and the V segment lost 5 bases, leaving 2 bases of the junction unmatched. Germline lookup yields CDR1 MNHEY and CDR2 SVGAGI. The libraries were made with immunoSEQ v3.0 at survey level. Clones were read by immunoSEQ multiplex PCR, and TCRdb kept only the in-frame ones, dropping some. This table holds under 30,000 clones, about 85% found once. Sequences were derived from unsorted PBMCs, sampled 3 years after starting antiretroviral therapy. The TCR was taken from a man between 35 and 55 years old with HIV. The rearrangement uses TRBV6-5 and TRBJ1-5; TRBD1 agrees at 10 bases. CDR3 coding DNA: TGTGCCAGCAGTAGACAGGGGGCACAGCCCCAGCATTTT. Translating it yields CASSRQGAQPQHF.